The sequence of this TCR beta chain was determined in a study of T cell changes during pregnancy in multiple sclerosis. This CDR3 has 15 amino acids. V was trimmed by 4 bases and J by 0 bases, leaving 10 bases between them. Germline V CDR1 and CDR2: LGHNA, YSLEER. Assay: immunoSEQ multiplex PCR; the TCRdb copy retains only in-frame clones and omits some. The sample lists fewer than 90,000 clones, just under 95% seen once, with approximately 0.99% in the top ten. This specimen consisted of peripheral blood, obtained in the first trimester of pregnancy. The origin of this receptor is a female donor with multiple sclerosis, enrolled in a pregnancy study. The rearrangement uses TRBV4-3 and TRBJ1-3; D not certain. CDR3 nucleotides: TGCGCCAGCAGCCTCGGTGTCGCCTCTGGAAACACCATATATTTT. It specifies CASSLGVASGNTIYF.